Listed here are 2 T cell receptor beta chains from one sample, sequenced in a study of blood T cell repertoires in COVID-19. TCRdb's copy holds only in-frame clones and misses some; the assay was immunoSEQ multiplex PCR. The table lists 90,000 to 120,000 clones, about two thirds of them singletons. Sequenced input: peripheral blood. All receptors come from a woman aged 40 to 50 with acute or convalescent COVID-19.

The genes are TRBV19 and TRBJ1-3; D call uncertain. The CDR3 spans 15 residues. Germline CDR1 reads LNHDA; CDR2 reads SQIVND (reference sequence). Trimming took 8 bases from V and 2 from J, leaving 16 bases between them. The CDR3 here is CASSDGVYTGNTIYF. The CDR3 coding sequence is TGTGCCAGTTCGGACGGGGTATATACTGGAAACACCATATATTTT.

This clone has more than one count but fewer than ten. The V call is TRBV10-2, the J call TRBJ1-4; D call uncertain. V dropped 9 bases and J dropped 1 base, with 9 bases sitting between them. This CDR3 has 13 residues. CDR1 and CDR2 from the germline V gene are WSHSY and SAAADI. CDR3 DNA: TGCGCCAGTGCCTCCAGAACTAATGAAAAACTGTTTTTT. Protein sequence: CASASRTNEKLFF.